The present entry profiles one T cell receptor (beta chain) with its context. The antigen is undetermined. Combining a sample-barcoded 5' primer with a J-beta primer mix, a second PCR ran for roughly 6 to 12 cycles. In TCRdb, the 5' RACE reads were re-called with MiXCR into one record per CDR3 protein. The table has 760,000 or so distinct CDR3 sequences, roughly 25% seen once; the top ten hold more than 8%. The data stem from a study of blood T cells in healthy people across ages. The study, taken as a whole, reports: Unsorted PBMCs prevented conclusive naive versus antigen-experienced comparison.

In addition, the sample was reused for a study of T cells of mothers and their children. That report notes: The M1S primer of the second PCR added sample barcodes and 2-4 random nucleotides. About 3 million TCR beta reads per child versus over 9 million per mother. Slightly, though not significantly, more overlap was seen in related than in unrelated mother-child pairs.

The sequenced material came from blood. This clonotype was obtained from a boy aged 10-17 years in good health.

The DNA of the CDR3 is TGTGCCAGCAGTTTACTAGCGGGAGTCGCCGTAAATGAGCAGTTCTTC. Translation gives CASSLLAGVAVNEQFF. The chain carries TRBV28 and TRBJ2-5; 10 nucleotides align to TRBD2. The J call may be mistaken, given a closer DNA end match to TRBJ2-1. This CDR3 comprises 16 residues. CDR1 MDHEN and CDR2 SYDVKM come from the germline V gene.